These 32 T cell receptor beta chains share one sample of origin, sequenced in a study of blood T cells in healthy people across ages. It was with a sample-barcoded 5' primer and a J-beta primer mix that a second PCR of roughly 7 to 12 cycles was run. TCRdb re-analysed the 5' RACE reads in MiXCR, keeping a single row per CDR3 protein. The sample lists about 580,000 distinct CDR3 sequences; under 55% were seen once. Input material: blood. These receptors came from an elderly man in good health.

The sample holds one count of this clonotype. The junction departs from germline at one end; a sequencing error may be responsible. The genes are TRBV7-7 and TRBJ2-1; 7 bases line up with TRBD2. The CDR3 length is 14 residues. Germline V gene lookup returns CDR1 SSHAT and CDR2 FNYEAQ (reference sequence). CDR3 in amino acids: CASSISGRANEQFF. CDR3 sequence (DNA): TGTGCTAGCAGCATTAGCGGGCGGGCAAATGAGCAGTTCTTC.

The chain combines TRBV20-1 with TRBJ2-5; D might be TRBD1 (6 bases). Germline CDR1 is DFQATT and CDR2 is SNEGSKA (reference sequence). The CDR3 has 12 residues. V shed 6 bases and J shed 5 bases, with 13 bases lying between them. CDR3 amino acids: CSAPRTVETQYF. In DNA, the CDR3 is TGCAGTGCCCCACGGACAGTGGAGACCCAGTACTTC.

V is TRBV12-3 or TRBV12-4 and J is TRBJ2-3; D is ambiguous. Trimming removed 6 bases from V and 1 base from J, with 14 bases in between. This CDR3 is built from 15 residues. The CDR3 loop is CASRGPIRGTDTQYF. In nucleotides, the CDR3 is TGTGCCAGCAGAGGCCCTATACGGGGCACAGATACGCAGTATTTT.

V and J are TRBV25-1 and TRBJ2-7; a possible D gene is TRBD2 (6 bases). The germline CDR1 and CDR2 sequences are MGHDK and SYGVNS. The CDR3 covers 13 residues. Deletions cut 6 bases from V and 10 bases from J, with 19 bases between. The DNA of the CDR3 is TGTGCCAGCAGCGGGAGCCCCCAAGAGAACCAGTACTTC. Translating gives CASSGSPQENQYF.

This clonotype was detected only once. V is TRBV6-4 and J is TRBJ2-1; possibly TRBD1 or TRBD2 for D (6 bases each). With 4 bases removed from V and 8 bases from J, the gap between germline ends came to 21 bases. The germline CDR1 and CDR2 sequences are MRHNA and SNTAGT. The CDR3 totals 16 residues. CDR3 nucleotide sequence: TGTGCCAGCAGTGTTAGGGGGGCAGGGGCAACGGATGAGCAGTTCTTC. This encodes CASSVRGAGATDEQFF.

This sequence joins TRBV6-5 and TRBJ2-5, with 10 bases matching TRBD2. In germline, CDR1 is MNHEY, CDR2 SVGAGI. The CDR3 has 16 amino acids. With V trimmed by 2 bases and J by 4 bases, 7 bases remained unmatched. The CDR3 DNA follows: TGTGCCAGCAGTTACGAGCCTAGCGGGAGAGGAGAGACCCAGTACTTC. This codes for CASSYEPSGRGETQYF.

The CDR3 is CASSESYGGKSGANVLTF. The CDR3 bases are TGTGCCAGCAGTGAATCGTACGGGGGAAAATCCGGGGCCAACGTCCTGACTTTC. The chain couples TRBV25-1 to TRBJ2-6, with D tentatively TRBD2 (6 bases). V lost 1 base, J lost 4 bases, and 17 bases lay in between. The CDR3 totals 18 residues. CDR1 MGHDK and CDR2 SYGVNS come from the germline V gene.

The chain has TRBV6-1 and TRBJ2-1, with D possibly TRBD1 on 5 matching bases. The germline V and J ends were trimmed by 6 bases and 6 bases, with 15 bases remaining between them. Germline V gene data show CDR1 as MNHNS and CDR2 as SASEGT. This CDR3 comprises 14 residues. In DNA, the CDR3 is TGTGCCAGCAGCGGGCAGGGTCCAGGCAATGAGCAGTTCTTC. This encodes CASSGQGPGNEQFF.

The V call is TRBV24-1, the J call TRBJ2-1; 9 nucleotides align to TRBD1. The CDR3 covers 14 residues. Trimming at V came to 5 bases and at J to 8 bases, leaving 6 bases not matched to a gene. Germline V gives CDR1 KGHDR, CDR2 SFDVKD. This CDR3 is CATSAVGQGYEQFF. DNA for the CDR3: TGTGCCACCAGTGCAGTGGGACAGGGATATGAGCAGTTCTTC.

V is TRBV10-3 and J is TRBJ2-5; 8 positions agree with TRBD2. This CDR3 comprises 16 residues. V trimming: 3 bases; J trimming: 6 bases; junction bases outside the gene matches: 12. Germline V gene data show CDR1 as ENHRY and CDR2 as SYGVKD. CDR3 coding DNA: TGTGCCATCAGTGATCAAAGTAGCGGGGAAGGAAAGACCCAGTACTTC. This encodes CAISDQSSGEGKTQYF.

Concerning this clonotype: The junction and the germline gene differ at one end; a read error may be behind it. Here the CDR3 reads CASSQESFGSGANVLTF. Written as DNA, the CDR3 is TGCGCCAGCAGTCAAGAATCCTTCGGGTCTGGGGCCAACGTCCTGACTTTC. J is TRBJ2-6 and V is TRBV4-1; D not resolved. Germline V gives CDR1 MGHRA, CDR2 YSYEKL. The CDR3 has 17 amino acids.

The V gene is TRBV12-3 or TRBV12-4, the J gene TRBJ2-3; maybe TRBD2 (5 bases). The CDR3 is 15 amino acids. Between the trimmed V and J ends, which lost 0 bases and 4 bases, there was a span of 11 bases. The CDR3 region is CASSLAREGSDTQYF. DNA for the CDR3: TGTGCCAGCAGTTTAGCGCGTGAGGGTTCAGATACGCAGTATTTT.

The genes are TRBV20-1 and TRBJ2-1, with D perhaps TRBD2 (5 bases). This CDR3 has 12 residues. Germline V lookup: CDR1 DFQATT, CDR2 SNEGSKA (reference sequence). Deletions cut 5 bases from V and 8 bases from J, with 13 bases between. CDR3 nucleotide sequence: TGCAGTGCTCGTTACCACGGGGATGAGCAGTTCTTC. Translation: CSARYHGDEQFF.

This chain links TRBV12-3 or TRBV12-4 with TRBJ2-7; D unclear. V lost 5 bases to trimming and J lost 0 bases, with 11 bases between them. CDR3 length: 14 residues. The CDR3 bases are TGTGCCAGCAGTCAGCCGAGGAGCTCCTACGAGCAGTACTTC. Amino acid sequence: CASSQPRSSYEQYF.

This clonotype came up many times. The J gene is TRBJ1-5, the V gene TRBV6-6, with 8 positions matching TRBD1. This CDR3 is built from 14 residues. Germline V lookup: CDR1 MNHNY, CDR2 SVGAGI (reference sequence). The J segment lost 3 bases and the V segment lost 4 bases, leaving 2 bases of the junction unmatched. Here the CDR3 reads CASSWTGNNQPQHF. In nucleotides, the CDR3 is TGTGCCAGCAGTTGGACAGGGAACAATCAGCCCCAGCATTTT.

Of note for this clonotype: At one boundary the junction diverges from the germline segment, which might be a read error. The V and J genes are TRBV7-7 and TRBJ2-1; D is possibly TRBD2 (6 bases). Germline lookup yields CDR1 SSHAT and CDR2 FNYEAQ (reference sequence). This CDR3 has 16 amino acids. CDR3 nucleotides: TGTGCTAGCAGCTTAGTGACGGGAGCAGCCTACAATGAGCAGTTCTTC. Translating gives CASSLVTGAAYNEQFF.

To note about this clonotype: At one boundary the junction diverges from the germline segment, which might be a read error. The CDR3 loop reads CAGSLLGIGFSTDTQYF. The CDR3 coding sequence is TGTGCCGGCAGCTTATTAGGGATCGGTTTTAGCACAGATACGCAGTATTTT. The rearrangement uses TRBV7-2 and TRBJ2-3; no definite D call. From germline, CDR1 is SGHTA and CDR2 FQGNSA. The CDR3 covers 17 residues.

The chain combines TRBV7-3 with TRBJ2-3, with a weak D call TRBD1 (6 bases). From germline, CDR1 is SGHTA and CDR2 FQGTGA. The CDR3 has 15 residues. V was shortened by 6 bases and J by 0 bases, with 13 bases between the two germline ends. The CDR3 region is CASRKTGHSTDTQYF. The CDR3 bases are TGTGCCAGCAGAAAGACGGGACACAGCACAGATACGCAGTATTTT.

In the case of this clonotype: A much more abundant neighbour one base away suggests this may be a read error. J is TRBJ1-5 and V is TRBV6-6; the D gene is possibly TRBD1 (6 bases). Germline V gene lookup returns CDR1 MNHNY and CDR2 SVGAGI (reference sequence). This CDR3 is 15 amino acids long. V lost 0 bases to trimming and J lost 7 bases, with 13 bases between them. The CDR3 loop is CASSYSKGGLQPQHF. CDR3 sequence (DNA): TGTGCCAGCAGTTACTCGAAGGGGGGGCTGCAGCCCCAGCATTTT.

The chain employs TRBV20-1 and TRBJ1-4; 7 bases line up with TRBD1. V shed 8 bases, J shed 7 bases, and the junction held 7 bases outside the gene matches. Germline V CDR1 and CDR2: DFQATT, SNEGSKA (reference sequence). This CDR3 contains 12 residues. CDR3 sequence (DNA): TGCAGTTCGAGACAGGGAGTTGAAAAACTGTTTTTT. Translated, it gives CSSRQGVEKLFF.

This clonotype occurred a few times. The chain recombines TRBV5-1 with TRBJ2-1; no clear D. The CDR3 is 13 amino acids. Trimming pared 0 bases from V and 8 bases from J, leaving 9 bases between. Germline CDR1 SGHRS, CDR2 YFSETQ. CDR3 DNA: TGCGCCAGCAGCTTGGCCGGCAATCATGAGCAGTTCTTC. Residues: CASSLAGNHEQFF.

This clonotype showed up just a few times. The rearrangement uses TRBV15 and TRBJ2-7; the D is unclear. Deletions cut 0 bases from V and 2 bases from J, with 8 bases between. In germline, CDR1 is LNHNV, CDR2 YYDKDF (reference sequence). The CDR3 sequence is 14 residues long. CDR3 amino acids: CATSREPTAYEQYF. The CDR3 DNA sequence: TGTGCCACCAGCAGAGAGCCTACCGCCTACGAGCAGTACTTC. The full variable domain, rest sourced from reference TRBV15 and TRBJ2-7, is DAMVIQNPRYQVTQFGKPVTLSCSQTLNHNVMYWYQQKSSQAPKLLFHYYDKDFNNEADTPDNFQSRRPNTSFCFLDIRSPGLGDTAMYLCATSREPTAYEQYFGPGTRLTVT.

The rearrangement links TRBV28 to TRBJ2-7; 8 nucleotides align to TRBD2. The CDR3 length is 16 residues. V shed 7 bases, J shed 3 bases, and the junction held 14 bases outside the gene matches. CDR1 is MDHEN and CDR2 is SYDVKM in the germline V gene. CDR3 bases: TGTGCCAGCAAGTTAGGCCCCGGGACTAGAGTCTACGAGCAGTACTTC. Translated: CASKLGPGTRVYEQYF.

V and J are TRBV6-1 and TRBJ1-6; the D gene is possibly TRBD1 (6 bases). Germline V gene lookup returns CDR1 MNHNS and CDR2 SASEGT. The CDR3 sequence is 15 residues long. Trimming stripped 2 bases from V and 11 bases from J, with 16 bases between. In DNA form, the CDR3 reads TGTGCCAGCAGTGAACATGGGGGCGCGGCGACACCCCTCCACTTT. It translates to CASSEHGGAATPLHF.

This clonotype was found a few times. The rearrangement links TRBV20-1 to TRBJ2-7; D may be TRBD2 (6 bases). CDR3 length equals 15 residues. Germline lookup yields CDR1 DFQATT and CDR2 SNEGSKA (reference sequence). The V end lost 1 base, the J end lost 7 bases, and 20 bases lay between the germline ends. CDR3 amino acids: CSARGPTGVLGEQYF. CDR3 sequence (DNA): TGCAGTGCTAGAGGTCCAACGGGAGTGTTAGGGGAGCAGTACTTC.

The chain couples TRBV10-3 to TRBJ1-1; possibly TRBD1 for D (5 bases). Trimming shortened V by 3 bases and J by 4 bases, and 12 bases separated the two germline ends. The CDR3 extends over 14 amino acids. Germline V gives CDR1 ENHRY, CDR2 SYGVKD. Here the CDR3 DNA reads TGTGCCATCAGTGAACTGGGCGGGGGCACTGAAGCTTTCTTT. Translated: CAISELGGGTEAFF.

This clonotype was recorded once. This chain connects TRBV20-1 to TRBJ2-7, with TRBD2 matching 8 bases. The CDR3 has 13 residues. CDR1 and CDR2 from the germline V gene are DFQATT and SNEGSKA (reference sequence). J lost 3 bases, V lost 4 bases, and 5 bases had no gene match. CDR3 region: CSATTSENYEQYF. The CDR3 region has the DNA TGCAGTGCTACGACTAGCGAGAACTACGAGCAGTACTTC.

Only one count was recorded for this clonotype. The chain links TRBV3-1 to TRBJ1-1, with D possibly being TRBD1 (5 bases). Per the germline V gene, CDR1 is LGHDT and CDR2 is YNNKEL (reference sequence). The CDR3 extends over 14 amino acids. V dropped 1 base and J dropped 4 bases, with 10 bases sitting between them. The CDR3 region has the DNA TGTGCCAGCAGCCAAGGCGGGGGGTCCACTGAAGCTTTCTTT. Protein sequence: CASSQGGGSTEAFF. Based on the CDR3 plus reference TRBV3-1 and TRBJ1-1, the full variable domain is DTAVSQTPKYLVTQMGNDKSIKCEQNLGHDTMYWYKQDSKKFLKIMFSYNNKELIINETVPNRFSPKSPDKAHLNLHINSLELGDSAVYFCASSQGGGSTEAFFGQGTRLTVV.

This chain connects TRBV6-5 to TRBJ2-3, with D unresolved. CDR1 is MNHEY and CDR2 is SVGAGI in the germline V gene. This CDR3 contains 12 residues. V was shortened by 10 bases and J by 4 bases, with 12 bases between the two germline ends. CDR3 DNA: TGTGCCACACGCAGTTCTGCAGATACGCAGTATTTT. It codes for CATRSSADTQYF.

The gene calls are TRBV7-2 and TRBJ1-1; D is uncertain. The CDR3 totals 12 residues. Germline lookup yields CDR1 SGHTA and CDR2 FQGNSA. Trimming removed 1 base from V and 7 bases from J, with 7 bases in between. The CDR3 protein is CASSLGRVEAFF. DNA of the CDR3: TGTGCCAGCAGCTTAGGGCGCGTTGAAGCTTTCTTT.

Remarks on this clonotype: This could be a read error, since a much larger clone is one nucleotide away. The chain combines TRBV6-5 with TRBJ1-2; D gene ambiguous. The CDR3 is 13 amino acids. Germline CDR1 is MNHEY and CDR2 is SVGAGI. In DNA, the CDR3 is TGTGTCAGCAGTTCCAACCGGCCTAGGGGCTACACCTTC. As protein: CVSSSNRPRGYTF.

The J gene is TRBJ2-3, the V gene TRBV5-1; no clear D. CDR1 is SGHRS, CDR2 YFSETQ, per germline. The CDR3 contains 15 residues. The V end was cut by 0 bases, the J end by 6 bases, with 14 bases between. The CDR3 DNA sequence: TGCGCCAGCAGCTTGGAGTTCAAGGCCGTCGATACGCAGTATTTT. This encodes CASSLEFKAVDTQYF.